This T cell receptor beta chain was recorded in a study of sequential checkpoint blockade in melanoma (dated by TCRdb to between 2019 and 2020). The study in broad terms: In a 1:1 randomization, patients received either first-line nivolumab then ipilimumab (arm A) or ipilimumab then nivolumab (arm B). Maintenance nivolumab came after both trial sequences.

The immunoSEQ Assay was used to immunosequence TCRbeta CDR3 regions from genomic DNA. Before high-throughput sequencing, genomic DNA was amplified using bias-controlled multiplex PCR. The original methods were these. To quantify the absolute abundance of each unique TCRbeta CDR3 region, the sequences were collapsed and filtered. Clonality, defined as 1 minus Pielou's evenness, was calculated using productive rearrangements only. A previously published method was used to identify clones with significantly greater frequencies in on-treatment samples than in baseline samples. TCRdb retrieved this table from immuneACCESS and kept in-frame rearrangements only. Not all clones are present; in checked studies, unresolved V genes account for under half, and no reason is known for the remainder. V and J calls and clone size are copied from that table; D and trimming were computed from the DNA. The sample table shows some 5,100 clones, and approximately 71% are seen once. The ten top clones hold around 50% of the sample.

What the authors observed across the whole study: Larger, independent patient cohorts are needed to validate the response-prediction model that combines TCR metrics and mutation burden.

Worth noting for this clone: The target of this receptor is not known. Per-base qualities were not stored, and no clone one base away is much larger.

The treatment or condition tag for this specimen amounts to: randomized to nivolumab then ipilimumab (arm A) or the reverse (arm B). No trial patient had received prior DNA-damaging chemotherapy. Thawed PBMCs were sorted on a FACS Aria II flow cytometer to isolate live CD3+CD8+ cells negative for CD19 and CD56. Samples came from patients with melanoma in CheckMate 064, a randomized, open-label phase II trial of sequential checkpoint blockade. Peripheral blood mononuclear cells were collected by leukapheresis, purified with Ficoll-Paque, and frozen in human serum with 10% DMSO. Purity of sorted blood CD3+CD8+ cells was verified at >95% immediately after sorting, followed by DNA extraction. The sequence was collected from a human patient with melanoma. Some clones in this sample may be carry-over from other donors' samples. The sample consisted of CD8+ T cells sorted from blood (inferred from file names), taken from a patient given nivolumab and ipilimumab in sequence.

The CDR3 region has the sequence CASSPRHDNLKTGRSYEQYF. The DNA reads TGTGCCAGCTCACCAAGGCATGATAACCTCAAGACAGGGCGCTCCTACGAGCAGTACTTC. Rearrangement joined TRBV18 to TRBJ2-5; TRBD1 matches 7 bases in the middle. TRBJ2-7 explains the end of the DNA better; the J call may be wrong. From cysteine to phenylalanine, the CDR3 is 20 amino acids long. Kept here is only the CDR3 DNA, which spans 60 bases and is read in frame from base 1. Sequences KGHSH (CDR1) and LQKENI (CDR2) are obtained from the germline V gene.